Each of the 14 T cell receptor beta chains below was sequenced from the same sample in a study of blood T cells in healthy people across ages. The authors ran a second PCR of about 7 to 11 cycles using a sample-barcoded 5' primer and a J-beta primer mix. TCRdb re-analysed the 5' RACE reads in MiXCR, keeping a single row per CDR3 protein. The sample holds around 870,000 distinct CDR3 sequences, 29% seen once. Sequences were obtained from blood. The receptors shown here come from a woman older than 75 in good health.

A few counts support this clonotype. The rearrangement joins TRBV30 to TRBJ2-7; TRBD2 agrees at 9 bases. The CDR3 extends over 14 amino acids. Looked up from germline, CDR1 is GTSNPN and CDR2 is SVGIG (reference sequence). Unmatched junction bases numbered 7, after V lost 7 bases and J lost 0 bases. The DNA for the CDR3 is TGTGCCTCCGCGCGGGGACTAGCCTCCTACGAGCAGTACTTC. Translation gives CASARGLASYEQYF. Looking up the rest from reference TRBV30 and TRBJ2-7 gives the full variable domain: SQTIHQWPATLVQPVGSPLSLECTVEGTSNPNLYWYRQAAGRGLQLLFYSVGIGQISSEVPQNLSASRPQDRQFILSSKKLLLSDSGFYLCASARGLASYEQYFGPGTRLTVT.

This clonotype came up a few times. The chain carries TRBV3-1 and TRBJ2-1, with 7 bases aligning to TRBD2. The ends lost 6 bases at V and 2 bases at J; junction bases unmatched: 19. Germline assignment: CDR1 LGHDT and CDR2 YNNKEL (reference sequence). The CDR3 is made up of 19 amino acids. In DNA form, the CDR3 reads TGTGCCAGCAGGCGAGGTGGAGGGAGGGCGGTATTCCCCTACAATGAGCAGTTCTTC. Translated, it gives CASRRGGGRAVFPYNEQFF.

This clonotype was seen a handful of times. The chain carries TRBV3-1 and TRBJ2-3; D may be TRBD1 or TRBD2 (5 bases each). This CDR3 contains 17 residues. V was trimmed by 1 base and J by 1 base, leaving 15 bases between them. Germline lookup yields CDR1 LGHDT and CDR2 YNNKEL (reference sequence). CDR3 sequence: CASSQGFRVRGTDTQYF. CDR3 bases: TGTGCCAGCAGCCAAGGCTTCAGGGTGCGGGGCACAGATACGCAGTATTTT.

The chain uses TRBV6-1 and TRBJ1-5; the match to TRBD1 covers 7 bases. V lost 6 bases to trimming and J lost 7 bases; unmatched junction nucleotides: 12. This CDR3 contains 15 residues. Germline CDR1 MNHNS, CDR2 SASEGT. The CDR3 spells CASRDEDRNLQPQHF. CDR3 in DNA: TGTGCCAGCAGGGATGAGGACAGGAACCTCCAGCCCCAGCATTTT.

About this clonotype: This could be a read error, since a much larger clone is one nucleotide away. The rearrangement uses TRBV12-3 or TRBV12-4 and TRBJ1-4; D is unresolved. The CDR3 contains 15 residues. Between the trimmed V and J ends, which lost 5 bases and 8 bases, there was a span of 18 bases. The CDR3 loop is CASSVPNGPDEKLFF. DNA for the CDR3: TGTGCCAGCAGTGTTCCGAACGGACCCGACGAAAAACTGTTTTTT.

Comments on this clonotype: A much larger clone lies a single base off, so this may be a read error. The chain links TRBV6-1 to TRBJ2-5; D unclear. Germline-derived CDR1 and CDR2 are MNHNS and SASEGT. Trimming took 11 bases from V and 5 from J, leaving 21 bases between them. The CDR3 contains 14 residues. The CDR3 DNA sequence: TGTGCCCGCACCACCTTTCGTCAGGCGGAGACCCAGTACTTC. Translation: CARTTFRQAETQYF.

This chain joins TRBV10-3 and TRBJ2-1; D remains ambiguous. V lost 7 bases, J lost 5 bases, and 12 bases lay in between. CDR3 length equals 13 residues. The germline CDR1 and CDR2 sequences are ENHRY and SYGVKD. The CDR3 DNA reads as TGTGCCATCACCGAACGTAGCAACAATGAGCAGTTCTTC. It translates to CAITERSNNEQFF.

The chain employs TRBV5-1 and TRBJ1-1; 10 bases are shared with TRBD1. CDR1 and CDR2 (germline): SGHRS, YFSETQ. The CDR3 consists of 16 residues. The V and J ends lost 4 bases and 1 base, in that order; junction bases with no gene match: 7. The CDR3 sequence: CASSRRGTGENTEAFF. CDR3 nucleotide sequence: TGCGCCAGCAGCCGGAGGGGGACAGGGGAGAACACTGAAGCTTTCTTT.

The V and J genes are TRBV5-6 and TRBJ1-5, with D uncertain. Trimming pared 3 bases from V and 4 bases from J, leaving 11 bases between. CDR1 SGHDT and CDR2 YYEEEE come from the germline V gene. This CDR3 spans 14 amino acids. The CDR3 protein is CASSSGDVNQPQHF. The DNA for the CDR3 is TGTGCCAGCAGCTCGGGAGACGTTAATCAGCCCCAGCATTTT.

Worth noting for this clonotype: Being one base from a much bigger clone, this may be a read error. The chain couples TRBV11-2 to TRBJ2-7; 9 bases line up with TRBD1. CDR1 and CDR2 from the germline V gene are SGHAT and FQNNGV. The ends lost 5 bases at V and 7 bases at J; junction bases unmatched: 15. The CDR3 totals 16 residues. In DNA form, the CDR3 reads TGTGCCAGCAGCCAACGTCGACAGGGGGTTAACAATGAGCAGTACTTC. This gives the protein CASSQRRQGVNNEQYF.

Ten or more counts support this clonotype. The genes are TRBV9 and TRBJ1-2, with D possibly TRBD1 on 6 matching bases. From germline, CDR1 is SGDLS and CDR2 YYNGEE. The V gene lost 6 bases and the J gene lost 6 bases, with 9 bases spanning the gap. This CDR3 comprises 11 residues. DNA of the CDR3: TGTGCCAGCACGGGGGGCGATGGCTACACCTTC. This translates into CASTGGDGYTF.

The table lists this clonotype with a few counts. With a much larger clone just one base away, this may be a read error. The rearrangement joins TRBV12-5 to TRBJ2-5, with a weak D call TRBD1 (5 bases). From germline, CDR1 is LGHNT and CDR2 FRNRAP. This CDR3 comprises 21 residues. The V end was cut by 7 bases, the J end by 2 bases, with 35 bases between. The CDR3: CASADWTRWGRVSGPQETQYF. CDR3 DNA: TGTGCTAGTGCCGATTGGACCCGGTGGGGCAGGGTCTCCGGCCCGCAAGAGACCCAGTACTTC.

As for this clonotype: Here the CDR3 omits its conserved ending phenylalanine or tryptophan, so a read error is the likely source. In DNA, the CDR3 is TGTGCCTGCGAGGTGCAAACCTACGAGCAGTACTGC. This encodes CACEVQTYEQYC. The V call is TRBV30, the J call TRBJ2-7; D remains unclear. The CDR3 is 12 amino acids. V gave up 6 bases and J gave up 2 bases, with 11 bases separating them. Germline assignment: CDR1 GTSNPN and CDR2 SVGIG (reference sequence).

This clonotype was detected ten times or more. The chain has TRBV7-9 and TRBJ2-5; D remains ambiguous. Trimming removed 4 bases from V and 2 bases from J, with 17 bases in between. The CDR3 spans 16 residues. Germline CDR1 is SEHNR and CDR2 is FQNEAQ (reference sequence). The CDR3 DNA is TGTGCCAGCAGCTCAAATTCCCCCGGCCCACAAGAGACCCAGTACTTC. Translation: CASSSNSPGPQETQYF.